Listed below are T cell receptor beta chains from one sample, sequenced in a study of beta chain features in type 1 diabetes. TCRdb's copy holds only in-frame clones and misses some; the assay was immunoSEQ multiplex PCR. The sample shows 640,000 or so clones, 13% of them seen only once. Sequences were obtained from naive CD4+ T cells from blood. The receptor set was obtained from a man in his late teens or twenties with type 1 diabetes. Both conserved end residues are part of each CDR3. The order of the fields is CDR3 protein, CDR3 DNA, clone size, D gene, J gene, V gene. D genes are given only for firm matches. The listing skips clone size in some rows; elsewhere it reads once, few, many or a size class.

CDR3: CATSTWDRGPYEQYF
DNA: TGTGCCACCAGCACCTGGGACAGGGGGCCCTACGAGCAGTACTTC
size: NA
D: TRBD1
J: TRBJ2-7
V: TRBV15

CDR3: CASSETGVDEKLFF
DNA: TGTGCCAGCAGTGAAACAGGGGTGGACGAAAAACTGTTTTTT
size: few
D: TRBD1
J: TRBJ1-4
V: TRBV2

CDR3: CASSPKTGSSYNEQFF
DNA: TGTGCCAGCTCACCAAAGACAGGAAGCTCCTACAATGAGCAGTTCTTC
size: NA
D: NA
J: TRBJ2-1
V: TRBV18

CDR3: CSARGTGANEQYF
DNA: TGCAGCGCCCGTGGGACAGGGGCGAACGAGCAGTACTTC
size: NA
D: TRBD1
J: TRBJ2-7
V: TRBV29-1

CDR3: CASSPHKGETQYF
DNA: TGTGCCAGCAGCCCTCATAAAGGGGAGACCCAGTACTTC
size: NA
D: NA
J: TRBJ2-5
V: TRBV7-6

CDR3: CASSFSRAYEQYF
DNA: TGTGCCAGCAGCTTTTCAAGGGCGTACGAGCAGTACTTC
size: NA
D: NA
J: TRBJ2-7
V: TRBV7-9

CDR3: CSVSEDGYTF
DNA: TGCAGCGTTTCCGAAGATGGCTACACCTTC
size: NA
D: NA
J: TRBJ1-2
V: TRBV29-1

CDR3: CASSLVSPTDTQYF
DNA: TGTGCCAGCAGTTTAGTGAGCCCGACAGATACGCAGTATTTT
size: NA
D: NA
J: TRBJ2-3
V: TRBV27

CDR3: CASSLEQGVSEKLFF
DNA: TGTGCCAGCAGCTTGGAGCAGGGAGTTTCTGAAAAACTGTTTTTT
size: few
D: NA
J: TRBJ1-4
V: TRBV5-4

CDR3: CASSAQGAVSYEQYF
DNA: TGTGCCAGCAGTGCTCAGGGGGCTGTATCCTACGAGCAGTACTTC
size: few
D: TRBD1
J: TRBJ2-7
V: TRBV2

CDR3: CASTLGGVSVNNEQFF
DNA: TGTGCCAGCACCCTGGGGGGTGTTTCAGTGAACAATGAGCAGTTCTTC
size: few
D: NA
J: TRBJ2-1
V: TRBV5-4

CDR3: CASTRGSTDTQYF
DNA: TGTGCCTCAACTCGGGGTAGCACAGATACGCAGTATTTT
size: few
D: NA
J: TRBJ2-3
V: TRBV30

CDR3: CASSLGQAWANVLTF
DNA: TGTGCCAGCAGCTTAGGACAGGCCTGGGCCAACGTCCTGACTTTC
size: few
D: TRBD1
J: TRBJ2-6
V: TRBV5-4

CDR3: CASSLTTGEGEQFF
DNA: TGTGCCAGCTCCCTTACCACAGGGGAAGGTGAGCAGTTCTTC
size: few
D: TRBD1
J: TRBJ2-1
V: TRBV18

CDR3: CASSPGTDTQYF
DNA: TGCGCCAGCAGCCCGGGGACAGATACGCAGTATTTT
size: NA
D: NA
J: TRBJ2-3
V: TRBV5-1

CDR3: CASSPTGTGDYGYTF
DNA: TGTGCCAGCAGTCCTACAGGGACAGGGGACTATGGCTACACCTTC
size: few
D: TRBD1
J: TRBJ1-2
V: TRBV27

CDR3: CASSRQVYTEAFF
DNA: TGTGCCAGCAGTCGACAGGTCTACACTGAAGCTTTCTTT
size: NA
D: NA
J: TRBJ1-1
V: TRBV6-5

CDR3: CASRVVIGGQETQYF
DNA: TGTGCCAGCAGAGTAGTAATAGGGGGCCAAGAGACCCAGTACTTC
size: NA
D: NA
J: TRBJ2-5
V: TRBV5-6

CDR3: CASSLETGVSYEQYF
DNA: TGCGCCAGCAGCTTGGAGACAGGAGTCTCCTACGAGCAGTACTTC
size: NA
D: NA
J: TRBJ2-7
V: TRBV5-1

CDR3: CASSLGQLRAQYF
DNA: TGTGCCAGCAGCTTGGGTCAGCTCCGGGCCCAGTACTTC
size: NA
D: NA
J: TRBJ2-5
V: TRBV5-6

CDR3: CASSYPNTDTQYF
DNA: TGTGCCAGCAGTTACCCCAACACAGATACGCAGTATTTT
size: few
D: NA
J: TRBJ2-3
V: TRBV6-5

CDR3: CASSSPRSFGEQYF
DNA: TGTGCCAGCAGTTCCCCGCGGTCCTTTGGGGAGCAGTACTTC
size: few
D: NA
J: TRBJ2-7
V: TRBV6-6